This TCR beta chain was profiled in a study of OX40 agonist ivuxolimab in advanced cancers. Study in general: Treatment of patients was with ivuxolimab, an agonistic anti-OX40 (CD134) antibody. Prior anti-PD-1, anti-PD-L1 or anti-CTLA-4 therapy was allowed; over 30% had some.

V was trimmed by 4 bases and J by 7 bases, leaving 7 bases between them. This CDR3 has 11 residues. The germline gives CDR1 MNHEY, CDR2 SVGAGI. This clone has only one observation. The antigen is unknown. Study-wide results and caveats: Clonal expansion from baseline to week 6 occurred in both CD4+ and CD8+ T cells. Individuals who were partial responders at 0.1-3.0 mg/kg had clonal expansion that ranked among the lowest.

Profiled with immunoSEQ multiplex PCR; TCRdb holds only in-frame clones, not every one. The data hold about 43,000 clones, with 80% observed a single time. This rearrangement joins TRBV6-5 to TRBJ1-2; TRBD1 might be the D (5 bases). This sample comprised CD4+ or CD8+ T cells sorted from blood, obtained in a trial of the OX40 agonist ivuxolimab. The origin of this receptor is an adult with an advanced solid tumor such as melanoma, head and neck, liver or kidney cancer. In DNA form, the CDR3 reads TGTGCCAGCAGTTTGGGGGGTGGCTACACCTTC. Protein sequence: CASSLGGGYTF.